Here is one T cell receptor (beta chain) with its context. Its antigen is not known. The trim removed 2 bases at V and 3 bases at J, leaving 7 bases unmatched. Germline CDR1 is SGHVS and CDR2 is FNYEAQ. This CDR3 comprises 15 residues. Only in-frame clones appear in the TCRdb table, and some are missing; sequencing was by immunoSEQ multiplex PCR. Counted here are more than 85,000 clones, roughly 85% occurring once; the ten biggest clones make up about 3.3%. This sample was taken from a study of T cell responses to AZD1222 COVID-19 vaccine. Study-level findings and limits: Unmutated variant regions reportedly attract nearly half of all spike-specific TCRs. The donors showed a predominance of white British ancestry and of females, with possible underestimation of clonal diversity. The study sampled repertoires only after the peak T cell response.

This receptor was taken from an adult in good health. Sequencing was performed on peripheral blood, taken on day 0 of AZD1222 vaccination. V and J are TRBV7-6 and TRBJ2-7; 7 bases agree with TRBD1. In DNA form, the CDR3 reads TGTGCCAGCAGCTTACTTGGGACAGAGATCTACGAGCAGTACTTC. It yields the protein CASSLLGTEIYEQYF.